This TCR beta chain was retrieved from a study of CD8+CD57+ T cells in acquired aplastic anemia. In the study overall: On average, sorted CD4+ and CD8+ cells gave 3.2 ug of DNA.

CD8+CD57+ cell expansion had been shown by flow cytometry in patients chosen for sequencing. None of the patients had been given any therapy when their blood was sampled. As for this clonotype: Its antigen is currently unknown.

From germline, CDR1 is LNHDA and CDR2 SQIVND (reference sequence). This CDR3 contains 15 residues. The ends were cut back, 6 bases at V and 1 base at J, with 15 bases in the middle. Profiling that covered TCR beta VDJ and CDR3 relied on genomic DNA as its template. TCRdb reanalysed the reads using MiXCR and keeps one entry per CDR3 protein. The table includes roughly 190,000 distinct CDR3 sequences, nearly 50% detected once. Study conclusions and caveats: Sharing between patients and controls was observed for twenty-nine CD8+ CDR3 sequences.

The TCR was taken from a human donor with aplastic anemia. What was sequenced was sorted CD4+, CD8+, or CD8+CD57+ T cells (not recorded which) from PBMCs. This chain joins TRBV19 and TRBJ1-1; D may be TRBD1 (5 bases). The CDR3 DNA reads as TGTGCCAGTAGCCTGGGGGGGAGGGCGAACACTGAAGCTTTCTTT. Protein: CASSLGGRANTEAFF.